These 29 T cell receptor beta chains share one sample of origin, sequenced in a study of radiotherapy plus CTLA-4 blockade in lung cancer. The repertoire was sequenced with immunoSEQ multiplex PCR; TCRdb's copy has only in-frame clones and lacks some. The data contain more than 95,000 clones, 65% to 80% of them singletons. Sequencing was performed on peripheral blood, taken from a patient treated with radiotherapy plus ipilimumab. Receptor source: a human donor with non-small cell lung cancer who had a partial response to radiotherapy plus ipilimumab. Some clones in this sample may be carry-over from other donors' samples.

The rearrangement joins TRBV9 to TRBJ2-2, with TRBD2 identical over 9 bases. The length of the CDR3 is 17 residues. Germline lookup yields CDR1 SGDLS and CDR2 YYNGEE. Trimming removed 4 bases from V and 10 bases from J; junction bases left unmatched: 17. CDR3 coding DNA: TGTGCCAGCAGCTTCGGAATAGCGGGAGAGCCTACAGAGGAGCTGTTTTTT. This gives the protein CASSFGIAGEPTEELFF.

In nucleotides, the CDR3 is TGTGCCAGCGGACAACTAGCGGGGGTCGCAGATACGCAGTATTTT. Translation: CASGQLAGVADTQYF. The chain has TRBV11-2 and TRBJ2-3, with TRBD2 matching 11 bases. The CDR3 contains 15 residues. V gave up 8 bases and J gave up 4 bases; unmatched junction bases: 8. From germline, CDR1 is SGHAT and CDR2 FQNNGV.

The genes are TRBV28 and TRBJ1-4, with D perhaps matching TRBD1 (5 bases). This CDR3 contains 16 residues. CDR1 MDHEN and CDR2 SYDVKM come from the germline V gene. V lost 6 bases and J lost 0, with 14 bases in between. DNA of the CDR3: TGTGCCAGCAGGGGGACGGGGGAGGCAACTAATGAAAAACTGTTTTTT. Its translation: CASRGTGEATNEKLFF.

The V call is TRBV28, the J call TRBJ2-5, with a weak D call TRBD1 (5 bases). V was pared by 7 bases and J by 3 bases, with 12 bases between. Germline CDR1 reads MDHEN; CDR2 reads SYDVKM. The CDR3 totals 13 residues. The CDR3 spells CASTLNRKETQYF. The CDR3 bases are TGTGCCAGCACCTTAAACAGGAAAGAGACCCAGTACTTC.

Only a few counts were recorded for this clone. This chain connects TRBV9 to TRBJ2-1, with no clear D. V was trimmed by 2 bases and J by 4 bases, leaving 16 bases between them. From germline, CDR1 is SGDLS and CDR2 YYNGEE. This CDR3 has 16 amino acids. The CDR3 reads CASSVTVLGRYNEQFF. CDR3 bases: TGTGCCAGCAGCGTCACTGTGTTAGGCAGGTACAATGAGCAGTTCTTC.

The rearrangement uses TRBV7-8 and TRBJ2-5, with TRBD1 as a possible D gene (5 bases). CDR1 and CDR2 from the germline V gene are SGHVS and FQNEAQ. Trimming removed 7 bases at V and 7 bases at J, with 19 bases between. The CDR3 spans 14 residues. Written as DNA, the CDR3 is TGTGCCAGCACCCCAGGGTGGGAAGAAGGGACCCAGTACTTC. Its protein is CASTPGWEEGTQYF.

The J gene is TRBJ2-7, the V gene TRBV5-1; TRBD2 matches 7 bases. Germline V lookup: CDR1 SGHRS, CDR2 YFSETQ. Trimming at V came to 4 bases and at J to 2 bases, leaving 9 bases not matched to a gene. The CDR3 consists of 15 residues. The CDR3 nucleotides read TGCGCCAGCAGCCGGGGGGAAACAGTCCCCTACGAGCAGTACTTC. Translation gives CASSRGETVPYEQYF.

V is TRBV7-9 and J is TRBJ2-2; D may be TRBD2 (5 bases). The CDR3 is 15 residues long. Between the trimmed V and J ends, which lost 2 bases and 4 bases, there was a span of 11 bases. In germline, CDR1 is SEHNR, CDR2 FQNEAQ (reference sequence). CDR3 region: CASSLWLASTGELFF. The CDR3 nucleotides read TGTGCCAGCAGCTTATGGCTAGCTTCCACCGGGGAGCTGTTTTTT.

The CDR3 DNA sequence: TGTGCCAGTGCCTCAGGGGGGGAGACCCAGTACTTC. It translates to CASASGGETQYF. J is TRBJ2-5 and V is TRBV19; maybe TRBD1 (7 bases). Trimming stripped 8 bases from V and 5 bases from J, with 12 bases between. Per germline, CDR1 LNHDA and CDR2 SQIVND (reference sequence). This CDR3 is 12 amino acids long.

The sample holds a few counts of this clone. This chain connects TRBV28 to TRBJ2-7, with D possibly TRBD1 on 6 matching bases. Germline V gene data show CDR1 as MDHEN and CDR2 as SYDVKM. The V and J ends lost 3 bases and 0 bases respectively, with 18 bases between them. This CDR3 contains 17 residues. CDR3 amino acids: CASSFSTRGWVSYEQYF. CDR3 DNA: TGTGCCAGCAGTTTTAGTACAAGGGGGTGGGTCTCCTACGAGCAGTACTTC.

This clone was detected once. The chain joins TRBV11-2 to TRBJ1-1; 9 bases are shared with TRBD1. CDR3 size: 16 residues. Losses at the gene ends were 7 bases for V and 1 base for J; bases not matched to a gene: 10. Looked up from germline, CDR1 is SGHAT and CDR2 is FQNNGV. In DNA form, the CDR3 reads TGTGCCAGCACCGTCTCATGGGACAGGGAGAACACTGAAGCTTTCTTT. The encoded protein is CASTVSWDRENTEAFF.

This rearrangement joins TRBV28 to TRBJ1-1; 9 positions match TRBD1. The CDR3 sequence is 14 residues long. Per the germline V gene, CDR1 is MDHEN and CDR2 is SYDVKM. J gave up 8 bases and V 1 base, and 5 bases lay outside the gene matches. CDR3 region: CASSLYGGTGEAFF. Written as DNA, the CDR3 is TGTGCCAGCAGTTTATATGGGGGGACAGGGGAAGCTTTCTTT. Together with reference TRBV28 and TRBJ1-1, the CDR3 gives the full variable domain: DVKVTQSSRYLVKRTGEKVFLECVQDMDHENMFWYRQDPGLGLRLIYFSYDVKMKEKGDIPEGYSVSREKKERFSLILESASTNQTSMYLCASSLYGGTGEAFFGQGTRLTVV.

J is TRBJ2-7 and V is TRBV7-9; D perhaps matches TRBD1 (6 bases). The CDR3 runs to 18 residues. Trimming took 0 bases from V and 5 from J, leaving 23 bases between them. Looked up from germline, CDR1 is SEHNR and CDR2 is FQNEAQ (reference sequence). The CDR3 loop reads CASSLAIGGQIGSDEQYF. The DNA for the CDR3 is TGTGCCAGCAGCTTAGCCATAGGCGGACAGATTGGGTCCGACGAGCAGTACTTC.

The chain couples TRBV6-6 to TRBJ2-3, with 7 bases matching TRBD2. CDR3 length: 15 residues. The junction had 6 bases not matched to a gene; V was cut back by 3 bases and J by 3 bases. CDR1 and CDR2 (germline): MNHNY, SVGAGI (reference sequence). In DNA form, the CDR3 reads TGTGCCAGCAGTTATCAAGGGCGGGGGACAGATACGCAGTATTTT. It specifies CASSYQGRGTDTQYF.

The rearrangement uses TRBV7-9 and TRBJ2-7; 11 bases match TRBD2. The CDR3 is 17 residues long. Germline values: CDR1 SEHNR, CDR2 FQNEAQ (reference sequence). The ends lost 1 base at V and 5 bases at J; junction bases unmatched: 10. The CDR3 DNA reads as TGTGCCAGCAGCTTAGTTATAGCGGGGGGGCTTGCAAACGAGCAGTACTTC. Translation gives CASSLVIAGGLANEQYF. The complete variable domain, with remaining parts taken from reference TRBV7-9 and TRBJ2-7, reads DTGVSQNPRHKITKRGQNVTFRCDPISEHNRLYWYRQTLGQGPEFLTYFQNEAQLEKSRLLSDRFSAERPKGSFSTLEIQRTEQGDSAMYLCASSLVIAGGLANEQYFGPGTRLTVT.

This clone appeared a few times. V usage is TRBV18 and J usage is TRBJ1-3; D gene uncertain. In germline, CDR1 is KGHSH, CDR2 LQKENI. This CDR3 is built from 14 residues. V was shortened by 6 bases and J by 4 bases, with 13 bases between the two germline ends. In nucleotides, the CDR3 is TGTGCCAGCTCGCTTCGACACGAAGGAAACACCATATATTTT. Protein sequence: CASSLRHEGNTIYF. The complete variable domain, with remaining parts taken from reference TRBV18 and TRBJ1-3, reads NAGVMQNPRHLVRRRGQEARLRCSPMKGHSHVYWYRQLPEEGLKFMVYLQKENIIDESGMPKERFSAEFPKEGPSILRIQQVVRGDSAAYFCASSLRHEGNTIYFGEGSWLTVV.

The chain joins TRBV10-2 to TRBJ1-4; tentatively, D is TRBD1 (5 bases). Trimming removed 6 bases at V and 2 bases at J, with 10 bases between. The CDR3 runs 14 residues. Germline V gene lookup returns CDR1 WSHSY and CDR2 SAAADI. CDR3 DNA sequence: TGCGCCAGCAGGGCGGGGACTACTAATGAAAAACTGTTTTTT. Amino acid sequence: CASRAGTTNEKLFF.

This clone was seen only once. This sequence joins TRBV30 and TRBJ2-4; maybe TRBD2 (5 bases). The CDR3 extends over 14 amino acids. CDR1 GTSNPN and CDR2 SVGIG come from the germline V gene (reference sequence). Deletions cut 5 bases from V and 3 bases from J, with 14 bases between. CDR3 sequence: CAWGNTRIKNIQYF. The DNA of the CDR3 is TGTGCCTGGGGAAACACTAGGATCAAAAACATTCAGTACTTC.

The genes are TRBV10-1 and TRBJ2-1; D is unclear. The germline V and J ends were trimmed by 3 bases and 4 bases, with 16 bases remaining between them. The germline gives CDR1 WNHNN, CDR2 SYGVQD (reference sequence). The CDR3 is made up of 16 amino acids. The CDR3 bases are TGCGCCAGCAGTGAAATGTCGAGGAGTTTGTACAATGAGCAGTTCTTC. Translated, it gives CASSEMSRSLYNEQFF.

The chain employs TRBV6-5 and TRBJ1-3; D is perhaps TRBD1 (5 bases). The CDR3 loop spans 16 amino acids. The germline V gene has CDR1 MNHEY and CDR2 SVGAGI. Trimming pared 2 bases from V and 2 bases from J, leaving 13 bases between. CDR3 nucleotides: TGTGCCAGCAGTTACACGATCCAGGGTACTGGAAACACCATATATTTT. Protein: CASSYTIQGTGNTIYF.

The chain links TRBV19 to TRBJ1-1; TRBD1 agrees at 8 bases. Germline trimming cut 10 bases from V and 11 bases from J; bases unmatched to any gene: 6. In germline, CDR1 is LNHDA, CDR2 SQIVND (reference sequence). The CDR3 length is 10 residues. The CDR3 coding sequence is TGTGCCACCGGGACAGGTCGCGCTTTCTTT. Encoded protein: CATGTGRAFF.

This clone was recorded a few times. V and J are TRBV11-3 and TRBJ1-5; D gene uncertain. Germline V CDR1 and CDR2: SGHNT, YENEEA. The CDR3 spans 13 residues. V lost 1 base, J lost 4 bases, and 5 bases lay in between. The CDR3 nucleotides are TGTGCCAGCAGCTTAGGGGAGAATCAGCCCCAGCATTTT. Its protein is CASSLGENQPQHF. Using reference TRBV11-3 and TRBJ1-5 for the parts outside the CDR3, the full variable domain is EAGVVQSPRYKIIEKKQPVAFWCNPISGHNTLYWYLQNLGQGPELLIRYENEEAVDDSQLPKDRFSAERLKGVDSTLKIQPAELGDSAVYLCASSLGENQPQHFGDGTRLSIL.

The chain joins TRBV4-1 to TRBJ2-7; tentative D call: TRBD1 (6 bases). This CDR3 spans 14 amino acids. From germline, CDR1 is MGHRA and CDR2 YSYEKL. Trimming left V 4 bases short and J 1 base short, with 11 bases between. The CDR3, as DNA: TGCGCCAGCAGCCGGACAGCCCAATCCTACGAGCAGTACTTC. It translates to CASSRTAQSYEQYF.

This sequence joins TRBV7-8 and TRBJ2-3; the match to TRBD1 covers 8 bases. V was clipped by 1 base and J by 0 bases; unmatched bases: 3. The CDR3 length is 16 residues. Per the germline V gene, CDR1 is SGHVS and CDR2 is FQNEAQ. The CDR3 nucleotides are TGTGCCAGCAGCTTAGACGGGACAGGTAGCACAGATACGCAGTATTTT. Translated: CASSLDGTGSTDTQYF.

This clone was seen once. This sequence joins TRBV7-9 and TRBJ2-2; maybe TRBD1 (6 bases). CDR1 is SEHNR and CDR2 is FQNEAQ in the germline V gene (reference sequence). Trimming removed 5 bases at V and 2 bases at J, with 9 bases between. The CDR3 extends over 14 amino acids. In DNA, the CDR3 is TGTGCCAGCAGCGGTGGGACAAACACCGGGGAGCTGTTTTTT. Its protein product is CASSGGTNTGELFF.

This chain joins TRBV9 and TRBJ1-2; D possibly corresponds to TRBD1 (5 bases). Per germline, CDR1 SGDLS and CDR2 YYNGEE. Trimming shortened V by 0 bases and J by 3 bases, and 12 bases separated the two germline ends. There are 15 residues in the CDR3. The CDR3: CASSVGSGGDYGYTF. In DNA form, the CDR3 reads TGTGCCAGCAGCGTAGGATCCGGGGGGGACTATGGCTACACCTTC. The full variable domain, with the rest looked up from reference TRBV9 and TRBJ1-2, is DSGVTQTPKHLITATGQRVTLRCSPRSGDLSVYWYQQSLDQGLQFLIQYYNGEERAKGNILERFSAQQFPDLHSELNLSSLELGDSALYFCASSVGSGGDYGYTFGSGTRLTVV.

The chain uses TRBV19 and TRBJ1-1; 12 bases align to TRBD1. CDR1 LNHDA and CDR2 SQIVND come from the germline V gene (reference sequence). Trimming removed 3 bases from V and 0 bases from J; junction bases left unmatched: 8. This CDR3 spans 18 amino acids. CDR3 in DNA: TGTGCCAGTAGTATTGGACGGGACAGGGGGCCCCTGAACACTGAAGCTTTCTTT. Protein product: CASSIGRDRGPLNTEAFF.

This CDR3 reads CASSQGWGQPQHF. In DNA form, the CDR3 reads TGTGCCAGCAGTCAGGGGTGGGGTCAGCCCCAGCATTTT. V gene TRBV6-6 combines with J gene TRBJ1-5, with TRBD1 as a possible D gene (6 bases). V lost 5 bases and J 6 bases, leaving 11 bases between the germline ends. The germline gives CDR1 MNHNY, CDR2 SVGAGI (reference sequence). The CDR3 runs to 13 residues.

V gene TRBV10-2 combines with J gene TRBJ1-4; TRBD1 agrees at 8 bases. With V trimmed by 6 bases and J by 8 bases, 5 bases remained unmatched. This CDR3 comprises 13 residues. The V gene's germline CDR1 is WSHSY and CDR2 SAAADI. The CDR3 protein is CASREDRAEKLFF. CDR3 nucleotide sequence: TGCGCCAGCAGGGAGGACAGGGCGGAAAAACTGTTTTTT.